This TCR beta chain was recorded in a study of intratumoral heterogeneity in liver cancer. Context from the whole study: In the full cohort of approximately 15 patients, the median age was about 69 years and the majority of patients were male. The study combined RNA-seq, DNA sequencing, TCR-seq and SNP array data from multiple regions of hepatocellular carcinoma specimens to study intratumor heterogeneity. The overall cohort comprised some 70 multiregional samples from about 15 HCC patients, with 50 or so tumoral and 20 or so adjacent nontumoral regions. What the authors observed across the whole study: The authors noted a relatively low number of patients and under-sampled tumor-infiltrating lymphocyte representation as limitations. Within each sequenced patient, no significant difference in overall T cell clonality was found between tumor regions. TCR sequencing reportedly confirmed RNA-seq-based estimates of regional differences in tumor-infiltrating lymphocyte burden. In each sequenced patient, significantly more unique T-cell clonal expansions were found in tumor region a than in region b.

Samples labelled H were derived from distinct, geographically separated regions of the hepatocellular carcinoma nodule. Every patient had early-stage hepatocellular carcinoma and went to surgical resection without receiving any prior therapy. The sampled areas showed no macroscopic signs of necrosis or hemorrhage. TCR sequencing (ImmunoSeq) was performed on multiple regions from a couple of patients. Frozen resection tissue samples were collected at a distance of at least 1 cm from each other. Genomic DNA was isolated from bulk tissue with the DNeasy blood and tissue kit. Looking up the germline V gene yields CDR1 ENHRY and CDR2 SYGVKD. Trimming leaves V shorter by 6 bases and J shorter by 2 bases, with the junction holding 5 bases beyond the gene matches. The CDR3 runs 14 amino acids, cysteine and phenylalanine included. The entry retains the CDR3 DNA only, 42 bases that are in frame from base 1.

The immunoSEQ assay was used to sequence TCR beta chain CDR3 regions from genomic DNA. Rearranged VDJ segments were amplified with primers that anneal to V and J segments. The study's own analysis went as follows. The ImmunoSeq Analyzer software was used to compute clonality and richness metrics. Fisher's exact test, supplemented by a beta-binomial method for added stringency, was applied to identify differentially abundant clones between regions. The source is immuneACCESS, and TCRdb retained only in-frame sequences with V and J called. Part of the clones is not carried over; for the studies checked, unresolved V genes explain less than half of this, and the remainder is unexplained. The V and J calls and clone size were taken over from that table, and D and trimming were inferred from the DNA. This sample holds 6,600 or so clones; approximately 60% were observed only once. The biggest ten clones account for about 14% of the sample.

Comment on this clone: What antigen it recognizes has not been identified. The record has no base qualities; no much larger clone is one base away.

The receptor was derived from a man between 65 and 79 years old with hepatocellular carcinoma. Rearrangement joined TRBV10-3 to TRBJ2-7, and 9 junctional nucleotides match TRBD1. This material consisted of tumor tissue, taken before any cancer treatment. The CDR3 amino acid sequence is: CAIRLGQGPYEQYF. Read as DNA, the sequence is TGTGCCATCAGACTGGGACAGGGACCCTACGAGCAGTACTTC.